This entry lists 25 T cell receptor beta chains sequenced from one sample in a study of T cell changes during pregnancy in multiple sclerosis. Clones were sequenced by immunoSEQ multiplex PCR, and TCRdb holds only the in-frame ones, with some missing. The table includes more than 85,000 clones, around 93% detected once. Sequenced here: peripheral blood, sampled before pregnancy. These receptors came from a female donor with multiple sclerosis, enrolled in a pregnancy study.

The chain links TRBV19 to TRBJ2-5, with D unresolved. The CDR3 sequence is 15 residues long. The V gene's germline CDR1 is LNHDA and CDR2 SQIVND (reference sequence). Trimming removed 2 bases from V and 1 base from J, with 11 bases in between. CDR3: CASSIYSAGQETQYF. In nucleotides, the CDR3 is TGTGCCAGTAGTATATATTCGGCAGGCCAAGAGACCCAGTACTTC.

The chain couples TRBV19 to TRBJ1-1; the D gene is possibly TRBD1 (6 bases). The CDR3 extends over 14 amino acids. V was shortened by 5 bases and J by 0 bases, with 10 bases between the two germline ends. The germline gives CDR1 LNHDA, CDR2 SQIVND (reference sequence). The CDR3 sequence is CASSVDSLNTEAFF. CDR3 in DNA: TGTGCCAGTAGTGTGGACAGTCTGAACACTGAAGCTTTCTTT. Filled out from reference TRBV19 and TRBJ1-1, the complete variable domain reads DGGITQSPKYLFRKEGQNVTLSCEQNLNHDAMYWYRQDPGQGLRLIYYSQIVNDFQKGDIAEGYSVSREKKESFPLTVTSAQKNPTAFYLCASSVDSLNTEAFFGQGTRLTVV.

V gene TRBV13 combines with J gene TRBJ1-3; 10 bases agree with TRBD1. There are 14 residues in the CDR3. Trimming took 4 bases from V and 4 from J; bases not matched to a gene: 1. CDR1 is PRHDT, CDR2 FYEKMQ, per germline (reference sequence). The CDR3 DNA sequence: TGTGCCAGCAGCTCGGGACAGGGGGGAAACACCATATATTTT. As protein: CASSSGQGGNTIYF.

V is TRBV28 and J is TRBJ2-3; 9 positions agree with TRBD2. V was clipped by 3 bases and J by 6 bases; unmatched bases: 4. The CDR3 length is 14 residues. From germline, CDR1 is MDHEN and CDR2 SYDVKM. The CDR3 DNA is TGTGCCAGCAGTTTGACTAGCGGATGGGATACGCAGTATTTT. Translated, it gives CASSLTSGWDTQYF.

The chain couples TRBV28 to TRBJ1-1; TRBD1 agrees at 10 bases. The trim removed 7 bases at V and 3 bases at J, leaving 14 bases unmatched. This CDR3 comprises 17 residues. Germline CDR1 is MDHEN and CDR2 is SYDVKM. The CDR3 DNA is TGTGCCAGCACCTCTTGGCGGGACAGGGGTAGGCACACTGAAGCTTTCTTT. Translated, it gives CASTSWRDRGRHTEAFF.

The chain recombines TRBV11-2 with TRBJ1-3; D not certain. There are 17 residues in the CDR3. CDR1 and CDR2 (germline): SGHAT, FQNNGV. V dropped 0 bases and J dropped 4 bases, with 16 bases sitting between them. As DNA, the CDR3 is TGTGCCAGCAGCTTAGATTCCGCCGGTCTATTCGGAAACACCATATATTTT. It translates to CASSLDSAGLFGNTIYF.

A single count supports this clone. The gene calls are TRBV28 and TRBJ1-4, with D possibly TRBD1 on 5 matching bases. Trimming shortened V by 2 bases and J by 8 bases, and 15 bases separated the two germline ends. This CDR3 region has 15 residues. Germline V gene lookup returns CDR1 MDHEN and CDR2 SYDVKM. CDR3 in DNA: TGTGCCAGCAGTTTACGGGTGGGGCTTGAAGAAAAACTGTTTTTT. Translation: CASSLRVGLEEKLFF.

The J gene is TRBJ2-5, the V gene TRBV20-1, with TRBD1 identical over 7 bases. Losses at the gene ends were 6 bases for V and 3 bases for J; bases not matched to a gene: 1. The germline CDR1 and CDR2 sequences are DFQATT and SNEGSKA (reference sequence). The CDR3 has 11 amino acids. CDR3 sequence reads: CSAGTEETQYF. In nucleotides, the CDR3 is TGCAGTGCCGGGACAGAAGAGACCCAGTACTTC.

This clone was recorded only once. The gene calls are TRBV5-1 and TRBJ1-1, with D possibly TRBD1 on 6 matching bases. Germline assignment: CDR1 SGHRS and CDR2 YFSETQ. The ends were cut back, 3 bases at V and 5 bases at J, with 17 bases in the middle. The CDR3 is made up of 15 amino acids. CDR3 bases: TGCGCCAGCAGCTGGGTGCCGGGGCAGGGGACTGAAGCTTTCTTT. Translated, it gives CASSWVPGQGTEAFF.

This chain uses TRBV10-2 with TRBJ2-1, with TRBD2 matching 10 bases. Germline CDR1 reads WSHSY; CDR2 reads SAAADI. The CDR3 has 18 amino acids. V gave up 6 bases and J gave up 3 bases; unmatched junction bases: 14. This CDR3 is CASRLALSSGRIYNEQFF. The CDR3, as DNA: TGCGCCAGCAGACTCGCCCTCTCTAGCGGGAGAATCTACAATGAGCAGTTCTTC.

The CDR3 loop reads CASRGQGAGEQYF. As DNA, the CDR3 is TGTGCCAGCAGAGGACAGGGGGCTGGCGAGCAGTACTTC. J is TRBJ2-7 and V is TRBV27, with 11 bases that match TRBD1. The trim removed 6 bases at V and 6 bases at J, leaving 4 bases unmatched. This CDR3 has 13 residues. The germline V gene has CDR1 MNHEY and CDR2 SMNVEV (reference sequence).

Here the CDR3 reads CASSPDLSYEQYF. DNA for the CDR3: TGTGCCAGCAGCCCTGACTTGTCCTACGAGCAGTACTTC. V and J are TRBV5-4 and TRBJ2-7; D not certain. Trimming removed 4 bases from V and 1 base from J, with 9 bases in between. Germline-derived CDR1 and CDR2 are SGHNT and YYREEE (reference sequence). The CDR3 contains 13 residues. The complete variable domain, with remaining parts taken from reference TRBV5-4 and TRBJ2-7, reads ETGVTQSPTHLIKTRGQQVTLRCSSQSGHNTVSWYQQALGQGPQFIFQYYREEENGRGNFPPRFSGLQFPNYSSELNVNALELDDSALYLCASSPDLSYEQYFGPGTRLTVT.

The chain uses TRBV19 and TRBJ2-5, with 9 bases matching TRBD1. The CDR3 is made up of 17 amino acids. Germline V lookup: CDR1 LNHDA, CDR2 SQIVND (reference sequence). J gave up 7 bases and V 4 bases, and 16 bases lay outside the gene matches. The CDR3 region is CASSRPGQGLGRGTQYF. The CDR3 DNA follows: TGTGCCAGTAGTAGGCCGGGACAGGGATTAGGAAGAGGGACCCAGTACTTC.

This chain joins TRBV5-4 and TRBJ1-1; no firm D call. The CDR3 sequence is 17 residues long. CDR1 SGHNT and CDR2 YYREEE come from the germline V gene (reference sequence). The V and J ends lost 2 bases and 5 bases respectively, with 22 bases between them. This chain's CDR3 is CASSLLALANTGTEAFF. DNA for the CDR3: TGTGCCAGCAGCTTATTAGCCCTAGCCAACACGGGTACTGAAGCTTTCTTT.

V is TRBV4-1 and J is TRBJ1-1; TRBD1 matches 7 bases. The V gene end was trimmed by 3 bases and the J gene end by 0 bases; junction bases not matched to a gene: 13. Per the germline V gene, CDR1 is MGHRA and CDR2 is YSYEKL. The CDR3 consists of 18 residues. As DNA, the CDR3 is TGCGCCAGCAGCCACCAGAAGACAGGGCAGGGTATGAACACTGAAGCTTTCTTT. Translating it yields CASSHQKTGQGMNTEAFF.

The table lists this clone with many counts. V gene TRBV5-1 combines with J gene TRBJ2-3, with TRBD2 as a possible D gene (7 bases). This CDR3 has 14 residues. The V and J ends lost 9 bases and 4 bases respectively, with 18 bases between them. The germline gives CDR1 SGHRS, CDR2 YFSETQ. The CDR3 reads CATSLGGGADTQYF. CDR3 DNA sequence: TGCGCCACCTCCCTCGGAGGGGGGGCAGATACGCAGTATTTT.

This rearrangement joins TRBV7-9 to TRBJ2-1; D possibly corresponds to TRBD1 (5 bases). V lost 5 bases, J lost 10 bases, and 18 bases lay in between. Germline lookup yields CDR1 SEHNR and CDR2 FQNEAQ (reference sequence). The CDR3 runs to 14 residues. CDR3 loop: CASSTNKGLGEQFF. CDR3 sequence (DNA): TGTGCCAGCAGCACCAACAAGGGGTTAGGGGAGCAGTTCTTC.

The chain has TRBV16 and TRBJ1-2; a possible D gene is TRBD1 (5 bases). Trimming removed 4 bases from V and 5 bases from J, with 26 bases in between. CDR3 length equals 18 residues. Germline V CDR1 and CDR2: KGHSY, FQNENV. The CDR3 is CASSPTLQGILLIYGYTF. CDR3 in DNA: TGTGCCAGCAGCCCCACCCTCCAGGGAATTCTCCTTATATATGGCTACACCTTC.

This chain connects TRBV27 to TRBJ1-5, with no clear D. V was clipped by 2 bases and J by 5 bases, with 7 bases between them. Germline V lookup: CDR1 MNHEY, CDR2 SMNVEV (reference sequence). CDR3 length: 13 amino acids. The CDR3 region is CASSLREDQPQHF. DNA of the CDR3: TGTGCCAGCAGTTTACGGGAGGATCAGCCCCAGCATTTT.

This clone was seen just once. The chain recombines TRBV27 with TRBJ1-2; unclear D gene. In germline, CDR1 is MNHEY, CDR2 SMNVEV (reference sequence). V dropped 5 bases and J dropped 4 bases, with 11 bases sitting between them. The CDR3 length is 13 residues. Here the CDR3 reads CASSPSRAYGYTF. CDR3 coding DNA: TGTGCCAGCAGTCCGTCGCGGGCCTATGGCTACACCTTC.

The CDR3 is CASSVGTTNTGELFF. CDR3 nucleotides: TGTGCCAGCAGTGTAGGGACAACGAACACCGGGGAGCTGTTTTTT. The chain uses TRBV6-1 and TRBJ2-2; D is possibly TRBD1 (6 bases). With 4 bases removed from V and 0 bases from J, the gap between germline ends came to 9 bases. Germline V gives CDR1 MNHNS, CDR2 SASEGT. This CDR3 is built from 15 residues.

This clone appeared once. The V and J genes are TRBV2 and TRBJ2-2; possible D gene TRBD2, 6 bases. Trimming shortened V by 3 bases and J by 1 base, and 9 bases separated the two germline ends. Germline V gene data show CDR1 as SNHLY and CDR2 as FYNNEI. CDR3 length: 15 residues. The CDR3 reads CASSDQRVNTGELFF. The DNA of the CDR3 is TGTGCCAGCAGTGACCAGCGGGTGAACACCGGGGAGCTGTTTTTT.

The chain joins TRBV29-1 to TRBJ2-1; weak D call: TRBD2 (6 bases). Germline-derived CDR1 and CDR2 are SQVTM and ANQGSEA. This CDR3 is built from 14 residues. V was clipped by 6 bases and J by 7 bases, with 19 bases between them. The CDR3 loop reads CSVETGVGLNEQFF. The CDR3 region has the DNA TGCAGCGTGGAAACGGGGGTCGGACTAAATGAGCAGTTCTTC.

The chain recombines TRBV4-1 with TRBJ2-7; TRBD1 might be the D (5 bases). Between the trimmed V and J ends, which lost 1 base and 3 bases, there was a span of 7 bases. Germline loops: CDR1 MGHRA, CDR2 YSYEKL. The CDR3 length is 13 residues. Here the CDR3 reads CASSQVQGYEQYF. CDR3 coding DNA: TGCGCCAGCAGCCAAGTTCAGGGCTACGAGCAGTACTTC.

V and J are TRBV2 and TRBJ1-4, with TRBD1 matching 7 bases. This CDR3 is built from 14 residues. J gave up 4 bases and V 4 bases, and 3 bases lay outside the gene matches. Germline V gene sequence: CDR1 SNHLY, CDR2 FYNNEI. The CDR3, as DNA: TGTGCCAGCAGTGCCGGGACAGTTAATGAAAAACTGTTTTTT. It codes for CASSAGTVNEKLFF.